This TCR beta chain was found in a study of human T cells and chemical hapten exposure. Study background: Enrolled patients were predominantly female and had alopecia areata, totalis or universalis. Study-level points and caveats: Correlating positively with patch test score were the PT1 expanded TCR counts. In comparison with controls, expanded TCRs gave rise to a significantly larger number of large CDR3 similarity clusters.

In the study's own analysis: A per-sample median of around 91,000 TCRs was observed, with counts ranging from about 23,224 to 690,600. TCRdb reanalysed the RACE reads using MiXCR and keeps one entry per CDR3 protein. Clone size and V and J calls follow TCRdb, not the original study. Of 300,000 to 350,000 distinct CDR3 sequences listed, approximately 6.9% were seen once; the top ten hold about 8%. In its sample, this clonotype was seen a few times. Its antigen is not identified. Germline CDR1 KGHSH, CDR2 LQKENI. The CDR3 runs to 15 residues. Trimming removed 6 bases at V and 0 bases at J, with 13 bases between. Specified time point: patch test 1, 2 weeks after DPC sensitization. Treatment given: therapeutic diphenylcyclopropenone sensitization with weekly scalp DPC.

V and J are TRBV18 and TRBJ2-3, with a possible D match to TRBD2 (5 bases). This TCR derives from a woman younger than 30 with alopecia areata. Some clones in this sample may be carry-over from other donors' samples. This sample comprised whole blood, obtained in connection with sensitization to the hapten diphenylcyclopropenone (DPC). This CDR3 reads CASSPAGQSTDTQYF. DNA of the CDR3: TGTGCCAGCTCCCCGGCGGGCCAAAGCACAGATACGCAGTATTTT.